This TCR beta chain was documented in a study of T cell repertoires in ileal Crohn's disease. Turning to the study itself: Patients had a median approximately 7.2-year disease duration, and around 35% were active smokers. Operated complications were stricturing disease (roughly 60%) and penetrating disease (roughly 39%). At postoperative colonoscopy, neoterminal ileum biopsies were taken as M6.

Study observations and caveats: Endoscopy was done a median around 6.9 months after surgery.

Remarks on this clone: Its antigen is unidentified.

Here immunoSEQ multiplex PCR was the method, and the copy in TCRdb shows in-frame clones only, minus some. This table has about 62,000 clones, approximately 91% appearing once. This CDR3 contains 16 residues. Germline CDR1 reads SGHTA; CDR2 reads FQGNSA. V lost 1 base and J lost 7; bases outside the gene matches: 6. Time point: neoterminal ileum biopsy at postoperative endoscopy, about 6 months after surgery. The TCR was taken from an adult with Crohn's disease. The specimen was ileal tissue. The chain combines TRBV7-2 with TRBJ2-2; 10 bases match TRBD2. CDR3 in DNA: TGTGCCAGCAGCTTAGATAGCGGGAGGTTCGACGGGGAGCTGTTTTTT. Protein product: CASSLDSGRFDGELFF.